This TCR beta chain came from a study of blood T cells in healthy people across ages. Sample-barcoded 5' priming and a J-beta primer mix drove a second PCR of roughly 7 to 11 cycles. TCRdb passed the 5' RACE reads through MiXCR, listing each CDR3 protein once. The profile shows 950,000 to 1,200,000 distinct CDR3 sequences, 35% to 40% of them singletons. The CDR3 has 13 amino acids. Trimming left V 6 bases short and J 6 bases short, with 15 bases between. Peripheral blood, roughly 9.3 milliliters per donor, was collected. This sequence originates from a man younger than 35 in good health. The J gene is TRBJ2-7, the V gene TRBV12-3 or TRBV12-4; D possibly uses TRBD1 or TRBD2 (5 bases each). The sample taken for sequencing was blood. CDR3 sequence: CASSGQGAVEQYF. As DNA, the CDR3 is TGTGCCAGCAGCGGGCAGGGAGCCGTCGAGCAGTACTTC.